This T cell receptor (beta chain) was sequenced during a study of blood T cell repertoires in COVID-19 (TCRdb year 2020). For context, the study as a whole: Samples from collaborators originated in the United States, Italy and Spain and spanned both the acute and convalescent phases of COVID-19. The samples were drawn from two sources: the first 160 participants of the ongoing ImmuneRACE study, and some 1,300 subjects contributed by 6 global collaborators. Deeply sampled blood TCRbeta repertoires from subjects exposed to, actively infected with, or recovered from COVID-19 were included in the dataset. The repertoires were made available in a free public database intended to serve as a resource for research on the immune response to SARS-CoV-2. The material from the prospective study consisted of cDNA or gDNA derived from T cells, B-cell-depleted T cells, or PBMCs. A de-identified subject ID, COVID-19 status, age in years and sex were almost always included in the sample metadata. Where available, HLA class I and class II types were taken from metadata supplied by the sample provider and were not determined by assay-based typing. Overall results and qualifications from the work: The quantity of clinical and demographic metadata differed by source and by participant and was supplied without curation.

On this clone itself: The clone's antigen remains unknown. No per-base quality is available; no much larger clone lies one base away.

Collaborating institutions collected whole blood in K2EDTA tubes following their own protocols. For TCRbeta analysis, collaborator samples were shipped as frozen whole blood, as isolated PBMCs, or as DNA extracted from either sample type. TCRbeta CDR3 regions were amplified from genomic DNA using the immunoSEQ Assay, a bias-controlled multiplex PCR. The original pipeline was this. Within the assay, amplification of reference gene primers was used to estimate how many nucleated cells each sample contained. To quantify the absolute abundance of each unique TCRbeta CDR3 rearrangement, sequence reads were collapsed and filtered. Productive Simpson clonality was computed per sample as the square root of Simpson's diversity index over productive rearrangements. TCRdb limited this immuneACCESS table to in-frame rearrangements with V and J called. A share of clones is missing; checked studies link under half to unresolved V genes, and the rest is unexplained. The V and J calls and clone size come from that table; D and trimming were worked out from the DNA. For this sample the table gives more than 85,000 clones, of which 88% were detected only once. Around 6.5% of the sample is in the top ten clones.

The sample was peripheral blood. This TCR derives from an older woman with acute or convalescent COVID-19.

The CDR3 region: CASSPLAGSGELFF. The nucleotide sequence reads TGTGCCAGCAGCCCTCTAGCGGGAAGCGGGGAGCTGTTTTTT. The chain uses TRBV7-3 and TRBJ2-2, with 9 central nucleotides matching TRBD2. Compared with germline, V lacks 5 bases and J lacks 7 bases; bases without a gene match: 5. CDR1 and CDR2 are drawn from the germline V gene: SGHTA, FQGTGA. Counted from cysteine to phenylalanine, this CDR3 has 14 amino acids. CDR3 DNA only is kept here, 42 bases in frame from base 1.